Listed below are T cell receptor beta chains from one sample, sequenced in a study of shared clonotypes between healthy human individuals. The protocol was immunoSEQ multiplex PCR, while the TCRdb copy is restricted to in-frame clones and leaves out a portion. The sample holds approximately 120,000 clones, 68% seen once. What was sequenced was memory CD8+ T cells sorted from blood. The receptors derive from a woman aged 25 to 39 in good health. CDR3s include the opening cysteine and the closing phenylalanine or tryptophan. The order of the fields is J gene, clone size, D gene, V gene, CDR3 protein, CDR3 DNA. D genes are given only for firm matches. The size entry is marked missing in some rows and otherwise reads once, few, many or a size class.

>TRBJ2-3|NA|TRBD2|TRBV9
CASSEGLAGATDTQYF
TGTGCCAGCAGCGAGGGACTAGCGGGAGCAACAGATACGCAGTATTTT
>TRBJ2-7|NA|NA|TRBV4-1
CASSQDLGSYEQYF
TGCGCCAGCAGCCAAGATCTGGGCTCCTACGAGCAGTACTTC
>TRBJ2-1|NA|TRBD2|TRBV19
CASSIGLADYNEQFF
TGTGCCAGTAGTATAGGACTAGCGGACTACAATGAGCAGTTCTTC
>TRBJ1-5|NA|NA|TRBV4-1
CASREVGGGRNQPQHF
TGCGCCAGCAGGGAAGTGGGGGGTGGACGCAATCAGCCCCAGCATTTT
>TRBJ2-6|few|NA|TRBV4-1
CASSQDRSSGANVLTF
TGCGCCAGCAGCCAAGACAGGAGCTCTGGGGCCAACGTCCTGACTTTC
>TRBJ2-1|NA|NA|TRBV5-1
CASSPKTGNQPEQFF
TGCGCCAGCAGCCCTAAGACAGGTAACCAACCTGAGCAGTTCTTC
>TRBJ1-2|NA|NA|TRBV4-1
CASSQDLYGRFGYTF
TGCGCCAGCAGCCAAGATCTATATGGGAGGTTTGGCTACACCTTC
>TRBJ2-1|NA|NA|TRBV5-6
CASSPLIGATYHNEQFF
TGTGCCAGCAGCCCCTTAATAGGGGCTACCTACCACAATGAGCAGTTCTTC
>TRBJ2-7|NA|NA|TRBV6-6
CASSYSPETYEQYF
TGTGCCAGCAGTTACTCCCCGGAGACCTACGAGCAGTACTTC
>TRBJ2-2|many|NA|TRBV28
CASSFLSGDVGELFF
TGTGCCAGCAGTTTCCTCTCGGGGGACGTCGGGGAGCTGTTTTTT
>TRBJ2-5|NA|TRBD1|TRBV2
CASSTGGPQETQYF
TGTGCCAGCAGTACAGGGGGACCTCAAGAGACCCAGTACTTC
>TRBJ2-1|NA|NA|TRBV19
CASSIGGRPYNEQFF
TGTGCCAGTAGTATTGGGGGGCGCCCCTACAATGAGCAGTTCTTC
>TRBJ2-3|NA|NA|TRBV10-3
CAISQTSTDTQYF
TGTGCCATCAGTCAGACTAGCACAGATACGCAGTATTTT
>TRBJ2-1|once|TRBD2|TRBV7-9
CASSWSGSSYNEQFF
TGTGCCAGCAGCTGGAGCGGGAGCTCCTACAATGAGCAGTTCTTC
>TRBJ2-7|NA|NA|TRBV21-1
CASRWAIHVLDEQYF
TGTGCCAGCAGGTGGGCAATACACGTGTTAGACGAGCAGTACTTC
>TRBJ2-3|once|NA|TRBV5-5
CASSLRQGGGDTQYF
TGTGCCAGCAGCTTAAGGCAGGGAGGAGGAGATACGCAGTATTTT
>TRBJ1-5|NA|NA|TRBV28
CASSSPTVNQPQHF
TGTGCCAGCAGTTCACCGACGGTCAATCAGCCCCAGCATTTT
>TRBJ1-5|NA|NA|TRBV7-2
CASSVAPGRARGNQPQHF
TGTGCCAGCAGCGTAGCCCCCGGGCGGGCCCGGGGTAATCAGCCCCAGCATTTT
>TRBJ2-5|NA|NA|TRBV15
CATSREQGRREYQETQYF
TGTGCCACCAGCAGAGAACAGGGGCGACGGGAGTACCAAGAGACCCAGTACTTC
>TRBJ2-7|many|NA|TRBV27
CASSFTGTTYEQYF
TGTGCCAGCAGTTTTACCGGGACCACCTACGAGCAGTACTTC
>TRBJ2-3|once|NA|TRBV5-6
CASSLTHYHSGPDTQYF
TGTGCCAGCAGCTTGACCCACTATCATTCGGGCCCAGATACGCAGTATTTT
>TRBJ2-4|once|NA|TRBV19
CASSGGEITAKNIQYF
TGTGCCAGTAGTGGCGGAGAGATCACAGCCAAAAACATTCAGTACTTC
>TRBJ2-7|once|TRBD1|TRBV25-1
CASSEPGQGSYEQYF
TGTGCCAGCAGTGAGCCGGGACAGGGGTCCTACGAGCAGTACTTC
>TRBJ2-7|once|TRBD2|TRBV27
CASSSKAGTAYEQYF
TGTGCCAGCAGTTCTAAAGCGGGGACTGCCTACGAGCAGTACTTC
>TRBJ2-4|NA|TRBD2|TRBV13
CASSPEDGGGLAKNIQYF
TGTGCCAGCAGCCCGGAGGATGGCGGGGGTCTAGCCAAAAACATTCAGTACTTC
>TRBJ2-7|NA|NA|TRBV27
CASSSIFPAEQYF
TGTGCCAGCAGTTCGATCTTCCCCGCCGAGCAGTACTTC
>TRBJ1-1|NA|NA|TRBV27
CASSDGGLGTEAFF
TGTGCCAGCAGTGACGGGGGGCTTGGCACTGAAGCTTTCTTT
>TRBJ2-6|NA|NA|TRBV9
CASSVGGDSSGANVLTF
TGTGCCAGCAGCGTTGGGGGCGACAGCTCTGGGGCCAACGTCCTGACTTTC
>TRBJ2-2|NA|TRBD1|TRBV2
CASRPWDRGRDGELFF
TGTGCCAGCAGACCGTGGGACAGGGGGCGCGACGGGGAGCTGTTTTTT
>TRBJ1-2|many|NA|TRBV6-4
CASSDREGVRGYTF
TGTGCCAGCAGTGACCGGGAGGGGGTGCGAGGCTACACCTTC
>TRBJ1-3|NA|NA|TRBV30
CAWSGGVAGNTIYF
TGTGCCTGGAGTGGGGGTGTCGCTGGAAACACCATATATTTT
>TRBJ2-2|NA|NA|TRBV6-1
CASSRSAEDGELFF
TGTGCCAGCAGTCGCTCAGCTGAGGACGGGGAGCTGTTTTTT
>TRBJ2-7|NA|NA|TRBV29-1
CSVTRGEQYF
TGCAGCGTTACCCGGGGCGAGCAGTACTTC